This entry lists 9 T cell receptor beta chains sequenced from one sample in a study of cytotoxic CD8 clonotypes in ibrutinib-treated CLL (dated by TCRdb to about 2021). The sample's time point label, in plain terms: roughly 2 years on ibrutinib. The protocol used for the library was the immunoSEQ multiplex PCR assay. Entries here come from immuneACCESS through TCRdb and include only in-frame sequences with V and J called. Some clones fail to appear in such tables; in the studies checked, an unresolved V gene covers under half of the shortfall, and the cause of the remainder is unknown. The sample contains 110,000 to 150,000 clones, about 76% of them found a single time. In total, the top ten clones hold 5.1% of the sample. The sample in question was PBMCs, obtained after 24 months of ibrutinib treatment. Every receptor here comes from a human donor with chronic lymphocytic leukemia.

This chain joins TRBV11-2 and TRBJ2-3, with no clear D. Trimming took 4 bases from V and 2 from J, leaving 4 bases between them. CDR1 and CDR2 from the germline V gene are SGHAT and FQNNGV. The CDR3 loop spans 12 amino acids. The DNA of the CDR3 is TGTGCCAGCAGCTCCTACACAGATACGCAGTATTTT. Translated: CASSSYTDTQYF.

The chain employs TRBV7-3 and TRBJ2-3, with 10 bases identical to TRBD2. The V segment lost 3 bases and the J segment 6 bases; nucleotides outside the gene matches: 9. The CDR3 length is 16 residues. Germline V gene data show CDR1 as SGHTA and CDR2 as FQGTGA. The CDR3 DNA is TGTGCCAGCAGCTTGTTCGCTAGCGGGAGTGGGGATACGCAGTATTTT. Its protein product is CASSLFASGSGDTQYF.

V and J are TRBV19 and TRBJ1-1; D remains ambiguous. The CDR3 runs to 11 residues. CDR1 is LNHDA and CDR2 is SQIVND in the germline V gene (reference sequence). With 6 bases removed from V and 6 bases from J, the gap between germline ends came to 8 bases. This CDR3 reads CASRAASEAFF. Written as DNA, the CDR3 is TGTGCCAGTAGGGCAGCGTCTGAAGCTTTCTTT. The full variable domain, its missing parts supplied by reference TRBV19 and TRBJ1-1, is DGGITQSPKYLFRKEGQNVTLSCEQNLNHDAMYWYRQDPGQGLRLIYYSQIVNDFQKGDIAEGYSVSREKKESFPLTVTSAQKNPTAFYLCASRAASEAFFGQGTRLTVV.

The chain joins TRBV5-8 to TRBJ2-1; 11 positions agree with TRBD2. The length of the CDR3 is 16 residues. With V trimmed by 2 bases and J by 5 bases, 6 bases remained unmatched. Germline CDR1 and CDR2: SGHTS and YDEGEE. The CDR3: CASSFRLGLADNEQFF. The CDR3 DNA reads as TGTGCCAGCAGCTTTCGGCTGGGACTAGCGGACAATGAGCAGTTCTTC.

The rearrangement uses TRBV5-4 and TRBJ1-1, with D unclear. Trimming shortened V by 0 bases and J by 1 base, and 4 bases separated the two germline ends. The CDR3 loop spans 13 amino acids. In germline, CDR1 is SGHNT, CDR2 YYREEE (reference sequence). DNA of the CDR3: TGTGCCAGCAGCTTGGGGAGGAACACTGAAGCTTTCTTT. Encoded protein: CASSLGRNTEAFF.

This chain connects TRBV5-1 to TRBJ2-2; no reliable D call. V gave up 2 bases and J gave up 6 bases, with 8 bases separating them. The CDR3 consists of 13 residues. Germline V gene lookup returns CDR1 SGHRS and CDR2 YFSETQ. The CDR3 sequence: CASSFSWAGELFF. CDR3 DNA sequence: TGCGCCAGCAGCTTTAGCTGGGCCGGGGAGCTGTTTTTT.

This clone was found a few times. The CDR3 nucleotides are TGTGCCTGGAGCCCCATGGCGACAGCTAACTATGGCTACACCTTC. It yields the protein CAWSPMATANYGYTF. V and J are TRBV30 and TRBJ1-2; D possibly corresponds to TRBD1 (5 bases). The germline V and J ends were trimmed by 3 bases and 0 bases, with 14 bases remaining between them. Germline V CDR1 and CDR2: GTSNPN, SVGIG (reference sequence). The CDR3 runs 15 residues.

The sample holds a few counts of this clone. This chain joins TRBV5-1 and TRBJ2-5, with 7 bases fitting TRBD2. Per germline, CDR1 SGHRS and CDR2 YFSETQ. The junction had 15 bases not matched to a gene; V was cut back by 5 bases and J by 5 bases. CDR3 length: 16 amino acids. CDR3 loop: CASRPQPTSRGETQYF. The CDR3, as DNA: TGCGCCAGCAGACCTCAACCGACTAGCCGCGGGGAGACCCAGTACTTC.

The chain carries TRBV7-3 and TRBJ2-1; TRBD1 aligns across 8 bases. CDR3 size: 15 residues. In germline, CDR1 is SGHTA, CDR2 FQGTGA. Trimming at V came to 2 bases and at J to 5 bases, leaving 5 bases not matched to a gene. The CDR3 DNA sequence: TGTGCCAGCAGCTTAGGTCAGGGGGCCCACAATGAGCAGTTCTTC. Residues: CASSLGQGAHNEQFF.